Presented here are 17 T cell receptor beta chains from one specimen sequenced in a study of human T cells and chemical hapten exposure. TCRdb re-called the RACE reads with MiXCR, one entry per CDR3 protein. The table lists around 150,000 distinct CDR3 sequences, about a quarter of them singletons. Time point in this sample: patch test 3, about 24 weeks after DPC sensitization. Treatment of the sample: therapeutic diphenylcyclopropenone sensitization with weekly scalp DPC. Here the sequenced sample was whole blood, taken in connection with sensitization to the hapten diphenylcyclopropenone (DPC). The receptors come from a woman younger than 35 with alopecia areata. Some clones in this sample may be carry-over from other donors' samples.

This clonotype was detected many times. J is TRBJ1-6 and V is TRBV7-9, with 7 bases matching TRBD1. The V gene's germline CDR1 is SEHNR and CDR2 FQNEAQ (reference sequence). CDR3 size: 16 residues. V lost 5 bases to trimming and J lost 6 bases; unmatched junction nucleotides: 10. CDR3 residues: CASSRTGQRINSPLHF. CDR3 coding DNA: TGTGCCAGCAGCCGCACGGGACAGAGGATTAATTCACCCCTCCACTTT.

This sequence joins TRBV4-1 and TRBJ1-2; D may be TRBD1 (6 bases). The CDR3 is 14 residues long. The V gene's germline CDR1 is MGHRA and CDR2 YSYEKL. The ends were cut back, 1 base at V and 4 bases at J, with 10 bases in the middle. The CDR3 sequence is CASSQVGTFYGYTF. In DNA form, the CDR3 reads TGCGCCAGCAGCCAAGTCGGGACATTCTATGGCTACACCTTC.

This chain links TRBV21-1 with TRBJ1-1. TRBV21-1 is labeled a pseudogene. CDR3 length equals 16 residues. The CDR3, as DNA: TGTGCCAGCAGTCAAGCGGAATTTCTGCTGAACACTGAAGCTTTCTTT. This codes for CASSQAEFLLNTEAFF.

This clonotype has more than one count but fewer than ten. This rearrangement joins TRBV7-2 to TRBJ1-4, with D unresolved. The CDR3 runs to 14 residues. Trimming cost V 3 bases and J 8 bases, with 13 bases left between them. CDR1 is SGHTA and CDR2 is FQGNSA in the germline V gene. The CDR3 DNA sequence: TGTGCCAGCAGCTTGATGGGCCCGGGGGAAAAACTGTTTTTT. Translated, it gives CASSLMGPGEKLFF.

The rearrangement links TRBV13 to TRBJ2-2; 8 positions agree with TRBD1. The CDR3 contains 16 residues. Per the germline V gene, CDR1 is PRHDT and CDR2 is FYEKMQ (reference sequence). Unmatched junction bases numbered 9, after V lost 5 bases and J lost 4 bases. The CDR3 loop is CASSPGQGGSTGELFF. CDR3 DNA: TGTGCCAGCAGCCCAGGACAGGGAGGAAGCACCGGGGAGCTGTTTTTT.

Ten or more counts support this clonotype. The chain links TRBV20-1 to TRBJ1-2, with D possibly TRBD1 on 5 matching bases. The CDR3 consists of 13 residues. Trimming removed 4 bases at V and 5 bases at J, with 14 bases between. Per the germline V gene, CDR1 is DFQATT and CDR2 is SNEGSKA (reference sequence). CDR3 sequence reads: CSATGGIEYGYTF. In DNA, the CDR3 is TGCAGTGCTACCGGGGGAATTGAGTATGGCTACACCTTC.

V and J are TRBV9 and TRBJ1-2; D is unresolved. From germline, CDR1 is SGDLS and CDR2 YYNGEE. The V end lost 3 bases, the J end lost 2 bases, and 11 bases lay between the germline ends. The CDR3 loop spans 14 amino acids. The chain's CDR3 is CASSAEGTNYGYTF. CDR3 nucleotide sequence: TGTGCCAGCAGCGCGGAGGGAACGAACTATGGCTACACCTTC.

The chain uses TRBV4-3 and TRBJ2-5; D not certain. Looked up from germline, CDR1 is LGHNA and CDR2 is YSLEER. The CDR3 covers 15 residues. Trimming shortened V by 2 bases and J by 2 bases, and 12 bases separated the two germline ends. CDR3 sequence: CASSQSKGTQETQYF. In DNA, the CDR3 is TGCGCCAGCAGCCAAAGTAAGGGAACTCAAGAGACCCAGTACTTC.

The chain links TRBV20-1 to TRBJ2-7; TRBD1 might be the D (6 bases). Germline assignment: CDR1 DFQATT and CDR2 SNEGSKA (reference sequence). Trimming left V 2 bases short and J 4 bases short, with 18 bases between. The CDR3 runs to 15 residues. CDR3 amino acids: CSARSRGDTIYEQYF. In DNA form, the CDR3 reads TGCAGTGCTAGATCAAGAGGGGACACTATTTACGAGCAGTACTTC.

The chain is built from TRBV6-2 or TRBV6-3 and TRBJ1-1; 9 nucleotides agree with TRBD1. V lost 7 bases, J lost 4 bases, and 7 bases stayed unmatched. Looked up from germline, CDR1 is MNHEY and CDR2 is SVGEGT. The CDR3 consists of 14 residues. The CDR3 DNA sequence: TGTGCCAGCAAGGGACAGGGTGGAGTCACTGAAGCTTTCTTT. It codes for CASKGQGGVTEAFF.

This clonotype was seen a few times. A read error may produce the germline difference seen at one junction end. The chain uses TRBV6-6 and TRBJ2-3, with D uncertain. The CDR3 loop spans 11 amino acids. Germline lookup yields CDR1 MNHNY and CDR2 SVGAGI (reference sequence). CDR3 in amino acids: CATRRADTQYF. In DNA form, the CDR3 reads TGCGCGACAAGACGGGCAGATACGCAGTATTTT.

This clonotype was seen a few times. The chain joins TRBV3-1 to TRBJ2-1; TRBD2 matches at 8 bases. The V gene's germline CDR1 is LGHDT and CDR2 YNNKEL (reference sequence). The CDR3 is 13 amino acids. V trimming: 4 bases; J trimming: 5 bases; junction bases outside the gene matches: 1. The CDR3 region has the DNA TGTGCCAGCAGCCGGACTAGCAACAATGAGCAGTTCTTC. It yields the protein CASSRTSNNEQFF.

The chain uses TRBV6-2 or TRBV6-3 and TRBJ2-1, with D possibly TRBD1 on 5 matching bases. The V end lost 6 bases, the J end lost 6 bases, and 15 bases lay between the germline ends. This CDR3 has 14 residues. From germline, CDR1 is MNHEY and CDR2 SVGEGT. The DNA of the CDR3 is TGTGCCAGCAGATTCACAGGATCCCTCAATGAGCAGTTCTTC. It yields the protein CASRFTGSLNEQFF.

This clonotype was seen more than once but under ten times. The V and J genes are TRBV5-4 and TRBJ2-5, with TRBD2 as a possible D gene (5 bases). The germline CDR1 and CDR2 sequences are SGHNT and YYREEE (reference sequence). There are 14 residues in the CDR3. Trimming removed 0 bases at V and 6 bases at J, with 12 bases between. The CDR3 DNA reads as TGTGCCAGCAGCTTGGTCGAGGGAACCAAGACCCAGTACTTC. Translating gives CASSLVEGTKTQYF.

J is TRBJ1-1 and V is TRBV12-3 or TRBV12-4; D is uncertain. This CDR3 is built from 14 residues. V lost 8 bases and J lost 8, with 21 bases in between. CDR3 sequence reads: CASGFLGPPKEAFF. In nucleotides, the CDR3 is TGTGCCAGCGGGTTTCTAGGACCGCCAAAGGAAGCTTTCTTT.

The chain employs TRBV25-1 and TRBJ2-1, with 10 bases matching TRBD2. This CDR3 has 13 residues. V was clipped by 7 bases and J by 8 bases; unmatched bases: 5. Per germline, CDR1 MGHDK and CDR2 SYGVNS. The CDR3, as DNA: TGTGCCAGCAAAGCGGGAGGGTTTTATGAGCAGTTCTTC. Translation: CASKAGGFYEQFF.

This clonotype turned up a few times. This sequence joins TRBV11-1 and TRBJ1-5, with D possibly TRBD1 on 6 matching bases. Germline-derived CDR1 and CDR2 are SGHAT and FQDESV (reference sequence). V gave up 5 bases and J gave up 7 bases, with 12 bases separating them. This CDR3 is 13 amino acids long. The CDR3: CASSGGPGQPQHF. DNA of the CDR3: TGTGCCAGCAGCGGGGGGCCTGGCCAGCCCCAGCATTTT.